The 4 T cell receptor beta chains in this list originate from one sample, sequenced in a study of chemoradiotherapy in HPV16-positive cancers. The method was immunoSEQ multiplex PCR; TCRdb's version includes in-frame clones alone and lacks a portion of them. The sample carries about 53,000 clones, 90% recorded once. This specimen consisted of blood, obtained from a patient who underwent chemoradiotherapy. These receptors all come from a human donor with HPV-associated anogenital cancer.

The V call is TRBV7-8, the J call TRBJ1-2; 9 bases are shared with TRBD1. V lost 4 bases and J lost 4; bases outside the gene matches: 4. The CDR3 is 14 amino acids. In germline, CDR1 is SGHVS, CDR2 FQNEAQ. CDR3 bases: TGTGCCAGCAGCTCCCAGGACAGGGGCTATGGCTACACCTTC. The encoded protein is CASSSQDRGYGYTF.

A few counts support this clone. This chain links TRBV9 with TRBJ1-6; no firm D call. Between the trimmed V and J ends, which lost 0 bases and 4 bases, there was a span of 14 bases. The CDR3 is 17 amino acids. The germline V gene has CDR1 SGDLS and CDR2 YYNGEE. This chain's CDR3 is CASSVGSVPGYNSPLHF. CDR3 coding DNA: TGTGCCAGCAGCGTAGGGTCGGTACCCGGTTATAATTCACCCCTCCACTTT.

This clone was recorded once. The rearrangement uses TRBV27 and TRBJ1-1, with unresolved D. The germline V and J ends were trimmed by 5 bases and 5 bases, with 15 bases remaining between them. Per the germline V gene, CDR1 is MNHEY and CDR2 is SMNVEV (reference sequence). This CDR3 spans 14 amino acids. This chain's CDR3 is CASSRNREVTEAFF. The DNA of the CDR3 is TGTGCCAGCAGTCGGAACCGGGAGGTTACTGAAGCTTTCTTT.

This rearrangement joins TRBV7-9 to TRBJ1-5, with a weak D call TRBD1 (6 bases). The germline CDR1 and CDR2 sequences are SEHNR and FQNEAQ (reference sequence). Trimming took off 10 bases at V and 0 bases at J, with 25 bases between the two ends. The CDR3 totals 18 residues. The CDR3 DNA is TGTGCCAAGCCATCCGAAGGACAGTCGAATTATAGCAATCAGCCCCAGCATTTT. Translated: CAKPSEGQSNYSNQPQHF.